The 30 T cell receptor beta chains given below trace back to one sample, sequenced in a study of CXCR3-negative and CXCR3-positive naive CD8 T cells. TRB cDNA was prepared as libraries by UMI-labeled 5' RACE. For each CDR3 protein, TCRdb gives one entry from its re-call of the 5' RACE reads, without DNA. Found here are about 110,000 distinct CDR3 sequences; the top ten clones hold approximately 0.37%. These receptors lack a known antigen. Overall study findings and caveats: CXCR3-expressing naive cells carried TRB CDR3s more hydrophobic than those of CXCR3-negative naive cells.

Sequenced sample: naive CXCR3+ CD8+ T cells from blood. Subset described: CD45RO-CCR7+CD27+CD95- naive CD8+ T cells expressing CXCR3 (TNR3+). These receptors all come from a human donor in good health. Some clones in this sample may be carry-over from other donors' samples.

The rearrangement links TRBV6-6 to TRBJ2-4. This CDR3 has 14 residues. Per the germline V gene, CDR1 is MNHNY and CDR2 is SVGAGI (reference sequence). CDR3 amino acids: CASSYDLAKNIQYF.

The rearrangement links TRBV12-3 or TRBV12-4 to TRBJ2-5; TCRdb's D call of TRBD2 is untestable without DNA. This CDR3 comprises 13 residues. Here the CDR3 reads CASSLLEQETQYF.

V is TRBV7-6 and J is TRBJ2-7. Germline V gives CDR1 SGHVS, CDR2 FNYEAQ. This CDR3 is 13 amino acids long. CDR3 residues: CASSLSGAYEQYF.

The CDR3 protein is CSVEDLAGGQETQYF. The chain uses TRBV29-1 and TRBJ2-5; with no DNA, the TCRdb D assignment of TRBD2 cannot be verified. Germline values: CDR1 SQVTM, CDR2 ANQGSEA. This CDR3 contains 15 residues.

V is TRBV7-9 and J is TRBJ1-4; TCRdb returns TRBD1, unconfirmable since there is no DNA. The CDR3 length is 14 residues. The germline V gene has CDR1 SEHNR and CDR2 FQNEAQ (reference sequence). CDR3 in amino acids: CASSSAGGNEKLFF.

The chain couples TRBV5-1 to TRBJ1-4; TCRdb returns TRBD1, unconfirmable since there is no DNA. Germline CDR1 reads SGHRS; CDR2 reads YFSETQ. CDR3 size: 15 residues. CDR3: CASRQYQGEREKLFF.

This sequence joins TRBV3-1 and TRBJ2-1; the D call of TRBD1 rests on TCRdb alone, since no DNA is present to check it. The CDR3 consists of 15 residues. CDR1 and CDR2 from the germline V gene are LGHDT and YNNKEL (reference sequence). Here the CDR3 reads CASRPPGQGANEQFF.

The genes are TRBV28 and TRBJ2-2; the D call of TRBD1 rests on TCRdb alone, since no DNA is present to check it. The germline gives CDR1 MDHEN, CDR2 SYDVKM. The CDR3 loop spans 13 amino acids. The CDR3 spells CASRPQGPGELFF.

The chain carries TRBV3-1 and TRBJ2-7; checking the TCRdb D call of TRBD1 is not possible without DNA. The CDR3 loop spans 14 amino acids. Germline V CDR1 and CDR2: LGHDT, YNNKEL (reference sequence). CDR3 loop: CAGSQGTGSYEQYF.

The CDR3 sequence is CSARDPAGKVFEKLFF. J is TRBJ1-4 and V is TRBV20-1. The CDR3 spans 16 residues. Per the germline V gene, CDR1 is DFQATT and CDR2 is SNEGSKA (reference sequence).

Here the CDR3 reads CSVVTATSGSLYEQYF. The chain combines TRBV29-1 with TRBJ2-7; no DNA is available, so the TRBD2 call from TCRdb remains unchecked. Germline V CDR1 and CDR2: SQVTM, ANQGSEA. The CDR3 covers 16 residues.

The chain is built from TRBV14 and TRBJ2-5; the TRBD2 assignment by TCRdb is unverifiable without DNA. This CDR3 is built from 18 residues. The germline V gene has CDR1 SGHDN and CDR2 FVKESK. This CDR3 is CASSQDRPRTSGLETQYF.

The CDR3 loop is CSARDRGTGFINEQFF. The chain employs TRBV20-1 and TRBJ2-1; TCRdb lists TRBD1, though no DNA is available to test this call. CDR1 DFQATT and CDR2 SNEGSKA come from the germline V gene (reference sequence). The CDR3 totals 16 residues.

This chain joins TRBV28 and TRBJ2-7; the TCRdb call, TRBD2, lacks DNA for checking. CDR1 and CDR2 (germline): MDHEN, SYDVKM. The CDR3 length is 15 residues. CDR3 in amino acids: CASSLTAGGAYEQYF.

V gene TRBV7-9 combines with J gene TRBJ2-7; lacking DNA, the TRBD2 call made by TCRdb goes unchecked. This CDR3 spans 15 amino acids. Germline V gene data show CDR1 as SEHNR and CDR2 as FQNEAQ (reference sequence). The CDR3 reads CASSRGLAGGYEQYF.

The chain employs TRBV28 and TRBJ2-7; TCRdb lists TRBD1, though no DNA is available to test this call. The CDR3 runs 14 residues. In germline, CDR1 is MDHEN, CDR2 SYDVKM. CDR3 sequence reads: CASSRDRGRYEQYF.

This chain connects TRBV5-6 to TRBJ2-7. The CDR3 totals 15 residues. Germline CDR1 SGHDT, CDR2 YYEEEE. Here the CDR3 reads CASSLGTDSPYEQYF. The variable domain in full, completed from reference TRBV5-6 and TRBJ2-7, reads DAGVTQSPTHLIKTRGQQVTLRCSPKSGHDTVSWYQQALGQGPQFIFQYYEEEERQRGNFPDRFSGHQFPNYSSELNVNALLLGDSALYLCASSLGTDSPYEQYFGPGTRLTVT.

The V gene is TRBV12-3 or TRBV12-4, the J gene TRBJ2-7; as DNA is missing, the TRBD1 call by TCRdb cannot be tested. CDR3 length: 15 residues. The CDR3 sequence is CASSLVGTANYEQYF.

This chain's CDR3 is CASSLAGRGNQPQHF. The rearrangement uses TRBV5-1 and TRBJ1-5; absent DNA, TCRdb's TRBD1 call cannot be checked. The CDR3 runs to 15 residues. The germline gives CDR1 SGHRS, CDR2 YFSETQ.

The V call is TRBV3-1, the J call TRBJ2-7; TCRdb returns TRBD2, unconfirmable since there is no DNA. The CDR3 is 14 amino acids. Germline V gives CDR1 LGHDT, CDR2 YNNKEL (reference sequence). The CDR3 region is CASSSRESSYEQYF.

This sequence joins TRBV10-2 and TRBJ1-1. This CDR3 comprises 15 residues. Germline values: CDR1 WSHSY, CDR2 SAAADI. The chain's CDR3 is CASSESKGLRTEAFF.

V is TRBV3-1 and J is TRBJ2-1; TCRdb reports TRBD1, a call that lacks DNA to check it against. Germline V gives CDR1 LGHDT, CDR2 YNNKEL (reference sequence). This CDR3 is built from 16 residues. This CDR3 is CASSHETGATYNEQFF.

V gene TRBV4-1 combines with J gene TRBJ1-5; as DNA is missing, the TRBD1 call by TCRdb cannot be tested. Germline V gene lookup returns CDR1 MGHRA and CDR2 YSYEKL. The CDR3 sequence is 17 residues long. CDR3 region: CASSQGGSVSGNQPQHF.

The chain employs TRBV29-1 and TRBJ2-1; as DNA is missing, the TRBD1 call by TCRdb cannot be tested. This CDR3 is 15 amino acids long. From germline, CDR1 is SQVTM and CDR2 ANQGSEA. Here the CDR3 reads CSVEDSGRAYNEQFF.

The chain carries TRBV20-1 and TRBJ2-1; TCRdb returns TRBD1, unconfirmable since there is no DNA. The V gene's germline CDR1 is DFQATT and CDR2 SNEGSKA (reference sequence). The CDR3 runs 16 residues. The CDR3 loop is CSARDIGGASYNEQFF.

This rearrangement joins TRBV4-3 to TRBJ1-1. This CDR3 spans 17 amino acids. Looked up from germline, CDR1 is LGHNA and CDR2 is YSLEER. The CDR3 protein is CASSQDRSKEWGTEAFF.

The chain combines TRBV13 with TRBJ2-4. This CDR3 region has 15 residues. The germline V gene encodes CDR1 PRHDT and CDR2 FYEKMQ (reference sequence). The chain's CDR3 is CASTRIDLAKNIQYF.

The V gene is TRBV10-3, the J gene TRBJ2-7; TCRdb's D call, TRBD1, is unchecked because there is no DNA. In germline, CDR1 is ENHRY, CDR2 SYGVKD. The CDR3 covers 13 residues. CDR3 sequence reads: CAIRQGISYEQYF.

This chain links TRBV13 with TRBJ2-7; no DNA is available, so the TRBD1 call from TCRdb remains unchecked. The CDR3 runs 15 residues. From germline, CDR1 is PRHDT and CDR2 FYEKMQ (reference sequence). The CDR3 spells CASSLREHSSYEQYF.

The chain recombines TRBV14 with TRBJ2-7; TCRdb reports TRBD1, a call that lacks DNA to check it against. In germline, CDR1 is SGHDN, CDR2 FVKESK. The CDR3 is 15 amino acids. The CDR3 is CASRPTETAIYEQYF.